The present entry profiles one T cell receptor (beta chain) with its context. RNA served as the template for amplifying TCR beta CDR3 regions. The first round was an RT-PCR with HTBI primers, and the second round was a multiplex PCR. Via MiXCR, TCRdb re-called the multiplex PCR reads, giving one row per CDR3 protein. The data hold approximately 210,000 distinct CDR3 sequences, with roughly 21% observed a single time. Per germline, CDR1 MNHNS and CDR2 SASEGT. J lost 1 base, V lost 2 bases, and 3 bases had no gene match. This CDR3 is built from 15 residues. This sample is drawn from a study of Graves' ophthalmopathy and Graves' hyperthyroidism.

V usage is TRBV6-1 and J usage is TRBJ2-3; 7 positions agree with TRBD2. This receptor was taken from a woman aged 50 to 60 with Graves' ophthalmopathy. The sequenced sample was peripheral blood. CDR3 region: CASSEMAGGTDTQYF. The CDR3 DNA follows: TGTGCCAGCAGTGAAATGGCGGGAGGCACAGATACGCAGTATTTT.